This TCR beta chain was captured in a study of OX40 agonist ivuxolimab in advanced cancers. Study-level background: Ivuxolimab, which targeted the costimulatory receptor OX40 (CD134), was an agonistic, fully human IgG2 monoclonal antibody. Intravenous ivuxolimab was administered to patients every 2 weeks at six dose levels: 0.01, 0.1, 0.3, 1.5, 3 and 10 mg/kg. Of the roughly 52 dose-escalation patients, hepatocellular carcinoma was present in approximately 20, melanoma in roughly 15, renal cell carcinoma in 9 and head and neck cancer in 9. The dose-escalation cohort was 80% to 90% male with a mean age of roughly 60 years, ranging from about 20 to 85. Patients were allowed to have had prior anti-PD-1, anti-PD-L1 or anti-CTLA-4 therapy, and roughly 40% of the dose-escalation patients had been treated with checkpoint inhibitors. Partial responses occurred in three dose-escalation patients, of whom one had hepatocellular carcinoma and two had cutaneous melanoma. The purpose of peripheral TCRbeta sequencing was to test whether ivuxolimab changed TCR sequence diversity and led to clonal T-cell expansion. The monotherapy dose-escalation portion (N ≈ 50 patients) of the phase I ivuxolimab trial is reported in the paper.

Points the paper makes about the study in general: Low levels of normalized T-cell clonal expansion were also seen in some patients who did not respond. Clonal expansion of both CD4+ and CD8+ blood T cells was observed from baseline to week 6 at doses 0.1 to 3.0 mg/kg. The antigen specificity of the clonally expanded peripheral T cells was not determined. In partial responders in the 0.1-3.0 mg/kg groups, normalized peripheral clonal expansion was found to be among the lowest, especially among CD8+ T cells. After ivuxolimab, CD8+ T cells had more expanded clones than CD4+ T cells on average.

Patients with autoimmune disease history or receiving systemic immunosuppression were excluded from the trial. In every dose cohort, peripheral blood was drawn for TCR sequencing at baseline, cycle 4 day 1, and cycle 7 day 1. The samples were drawn from a first-in-human, open-label, multicenter phase I dose-escalation trial of ivuxolimab. Adults with locally advanced or metastatic head and neck squamous cell, hepatocellular, melanoma or renal cell carcinoma were enrolled in the trial. Before TCR sequencing, CD4+ and CD8+ T cells were separately sorted from peripheral blood. On this clone itself: Its antigen specificity is not known. No base qualities exist here, and no much larger clone lies one base off it.

Reading from cysteine to phenylalanine, the CDR3 counts 16 amino acids. Left in the record is the CDR3 DNA by itself, 48 bases read in frame from the first base. The germline V gene encodes CDR1 MDHEN and CDR2 SYDVKM. Trimming at the junction amounts to 4 bases on V and 4 bases on J, and the germline ends lie 17 bases apart. Genomic DNA was extracted from sorted cells for sequencing of the TCRbeta CDR3 region. TCRbeta CDR3 regions were sequenced using the immunoSEQ Assay. What TCRdb holds here is the immuneACCESS table cut down to in-frame rearrangements. Part of the clones is not present; checked against another copy, under half of the missing clones reflect an unresolved V gene, and the others are unexplained. Present in this sample are roughly 53,000 clones, under 90% of which were seen just once. The ten largest clonotypes hold about 5.1% of the sample.

Sequenced here: CD4+ or CD8+ T cells sorted from blood, sampled in a trial of the OX40 agonist ivuxolimab. This receptor chain uses TRBV28 and TRBJ2-1; possibly the D gene is TRBD1, per 6 matching bases. The clonotype comes from an adult with an advanced solid tumor such as melanoma, head and neck, liver or kidney cancer. The CDR3 region: CASSSVGQRRYNEQFF. The nucleotides are TGTGCCAGCAGTTCCGTCGGACAGCGAAGGTACAATGAGCAGTTCTTC.